This T cell receptor (beta chain) was sequenced in a study of response to subunit inactivated influenza vaccine. Study results and caveats: It was suggested by the authors that few new T cells are recruited by each seasonal influenza vaccination.

In TCRdb, the RT-PCR reads were re-called with MiXCR into one record per CDR3 protein. The table shows hundreds of thousands of distinct CDR3 sequences, with 12% to 15% occurring only once. This clonotype was seen many times. Its antigen is undetermined. This sequence originates from a man aged 45-60 years who received an inactivated influenza vaccine. The sequencing here drew on PBMCs from blood, taken less than 15 days before vaccination.

CDR3: CASSSGLSNEQFF. CDR3 nucleotide sequence: TGTGCCAGCAGCTCGGGACTATCCAATGAGCAGTTCTTC. This chain uses TRBV7-2 with TRBJ2-1; 7 bases match TRBD2. The CDR3 has 13 amino acids. With V trimmed by 4 bases and J by 6 bases, 3 bases remained unmatched. Germline CDR1 is SGHTA and CDR2 is FQGNSA.